Detailed here is one T cell receptor (beta chain). What it recognizes is unknown. The entry originates in a study of CD8 T cells in ankylosing spondylitis. Broader study findings: Made up of about eight highly homologous variants, a TCR beta motif appeared characteristic of ankylosing spondylitis blood.

TCRdb recomputed calls from the 5' RACE reads with MiXCR, one row per CDR3 protein. The top ten hold 13% to 15% of the sample, which has approximately 300,000 distinct CDR3 sequences, 7% to 9% seen once. Per the germline V gene, CDR1 is SEHNR and CDR2 is FQNEAQ (reference sequence). V was clipped by 0 bases and J by 3 bases, with 9 bases between them. The CDR3 contains 14 residues. The sample taken for sequencing was blood, either unsorted or a sorted T cell fraction (not recorded which). The receptor's source is a male donor with ankylosing spondylitis. The chain uses TRBV7-9 and TRBJ2-7; D gene uncertain. This CDR3 reads CASSLAPGHYEQYF. In DNA, the CDR3 is TGTGCCAGCAGCTTAGCGCCGGGCCACTACGAGCAGTACTTC.